Presented here are 22 T cell receptor beta chains from one specimen sequenced in a study of OX40 agonist ivuxolimab in advanced cancers. Generated by immunoSEQ multiplex PCR, the TCRdb table keeps only in-frame clones and is missing some. Here the sample spans more than 35,000 clones, approximately 86% being singletons. The sample in question was CD4+ or CD8+ T cells sorted from blood, obtained in a trial of the OX40 agonist ivuxolimab. These receptors all come from an adult with an advanced solid tumor such as melanoma, head and neck, liver or kidney cancer.

The V and J genes are TRBV4-2 and TRBJ2-1; TRBD2 matches 12 bases. This CDR3 has 16 amino acids. From germline, CDR1 is LGHNA and CDR2 YNFKEQ. V gave up 4 bases and J gave up 7 bases; unmatched junction bases: 8. CDR3 sequence reads: CASSLRLAGVDNEQFF. The CDR3 DNA reads TGTGCCAGCAGCCTCCGACTAGCGGGAGTGGATAATGAGCAGTTCTTC.

V is TRBV5-4 and J is TRBJ1-1, with D uncertain. The CDR3 has 12 residues. CDR1 SGHNT and CDR2 YYREEE come from the germline V gene (reference sequence). Trimming took 0 bases from V and 7 from J, leaving 7 bases between them. The CDR3 spells CASSLEDREAFF. Written as DNA, the CDR3 is TGTGCCAGCAGCTTGGAAGACCGTGAAGCTTTCTTT.

The V gene is TRBV7-2, the J gene TRBJ1-1; a weak D match, TRBD1 (6 bases). Trimming pared 4 bases from V and 4 bases from J, leaving 16 bases between. The CDR3 is made up of 15 amino acids. Per germline, CDR1 SGHTA and CDR2 FQGNSA. CDR3 DNA sequence: TGTGCCAGCAGCTCCCGTTGGGAGGGGGTCACTGAAGCTTTCTTT. As protein: CASSSRWEGVTEAFF.

This chain links TRBV2 with TRBJ2-7; no firm D call. Between the trimmed V and J ends, which lost 3 bases and 2 bases, there was a span of 11 bases. Looked up from germline, CDR1 is SNHLY and CDR2 is FYNNEI. The CDR3 extends over 14 amino acids. For the CDR3, the DNA is TGTGCCAGCAGTGAGCCTGGTCTAACCTACGAGCAGTACTTC. This translates into CASSEPGLTYEQYF.

J is TRBJ2-1 and V is TRBV19, with 9 nucleotides matching TRBD2. This CDR3 region has 16 residues. V shed 7 bases and J 4 bases; nucleotides not matched to a gene: 11. Germline V gene sequence: CDR1 LNHDA, CDR2 SQIVND (reference sequence). In nucleotides, the CDR3 is TGTGCCAGTACCCCCCGGGGGACTAGCCCTTACAATGAGCAGTTCTTC. Translation gives CASTPRGTSPYNEQFF.

V gene TRBV10-3 combines with J gene TRBJ1-2; D not certain. Germline V lookup: CDR1 ENHRY, CDR2 SYGVKD. Trimming left V 2 bases short and J 8 bases short, with 15 bases between. This CDR3 is 14 amino acids long. CDR3 loop: CAISEIGRSRGYTF. CDR3 in DNA: TGTGCCATCAGTGAGATCGGACGGAGCAGGGGCTACACCTTC.

This chain joins TRBV27 and TRBJ1-2, with D possibly being TRBD1 (5 bases). V lost 1 base and J lost 8, with 14 bases in between. The CDR3 spans 14 residues. CDR1 is MNHEY and CDR2 is SMNVEV in the germline V gene (reference sequence). CDR3 nucleotide sequence: TGTGCCAGCAGTTTATGGGGAGGGGTCAACGGCTACACCTTC. This translates into CASSLWGGVNGYTF.

The chain joins TRBV4-2 to TRBJ2-3; 8 nucleotides line up with TRBD2. V shed 4 bases and J 2 bases; nucleotides not matched to a gene: 14. The CDR3 covers 18 residues. The germline V gene encodes CDR1 LGHNA and CDR2 YNFKEQ. CDR3 DNA sequence: TGTGCCAGCAGCCGCCCCAGGACGGGGGGGGACCACACAGATACGCAGTATTTT. Its translation is CASSRPRTGGDHTDTQYF.

J is TRBJ1-2 and V is TRBV4-1; D unresolved. The V end was cut by 0 bases, the J end by 0 bases, with 11 bases between. The CDR3 spans 16 residues. The germline CDR1 and CDR2 sequences are MGHRA and YSYEKL. The CDR3 sequence is CASSQDVGVSNYGYTF. Here the CDR3 DNA reads TGCGCCAGCAGCCAAGATGTGGGAGTTTCTAACTATGGCTACACCTTC.

The chain recombines TRBV4-3 with TRBJ2-3; D perhaps matches TRBD1 (6 bases). V dropped 3 bases and J dropped 5 bases, with 15 bases sitting between them. Per the germline V gene, CDR1 is LGHNA and CDR2 is YSLEER. The CDR3 loop spans 15 amino acids. This CDR3 reads CASSHKDSSRDTQYF. The CDR3 nucleotides read TGCGCCAGCAGCCACAAGGACAGCTCCCGAGATACGCAGTATTTT.

This chain uses TRBV4-2 with TRBJ2-1; 12 bases fit TRBD2. CDR1 and CDR2 (germline): LGHNA, YNFKEQ. The CDR3 has 15 residues. J was trimmed by 8 bases and V by 6 bases; bases with no gene match: 8. The CDR3 region is CASRPKTSGSYEQFF. For the CDR3, the DNA is TGTGCCAGCAGACCTAAGACTAGCGGGAGCTATGAGCAGTTCTTC.

This sequence joins TRBV9 and TRBJ1-2; no firm D call. This CDR3 region has 10 residues. Germline CDR1 is SGDLS and CDR2 is YYNGEE. V lost 3 bases and J lost 8, with 5 bases in between. The CDR3 spells CASSGRGYTF. As DNA, the CDR3 is TGTGCCAGCAGCGGGAGGGGCTACACCTTC.

The chain recombines TRBV6-1 with TRBJ1-5, with D tentatively TRBD1 (5 bases). V lost 5 bases, J lost 2 bases, and 13 bases lay in between. Per the germline V gene, CDR1 is MNHNS and CDR2 is SASEGT. This CDR3 is 15 amino acids long. The CDR3 here is CASSSGLGGNQPQHF. DNA for the CDR3: TGTGCCAGCAGTTCGGGGCTAGGTGGCAATCAGCCCCAGCATTTT.

This rearrangement joins TRBV10-3 to TRBJ1-6; D is ambiguous. The germline CDR1 and CDR2 sequences are ENHRY and SYGVKD. V lost 10 bases and J 0 bases, leaving 10 bases between the germline ends. CDR3 length: 14 residues. The CDR3 DNA is TGTGCCACATTACAGAGCTCCTATAATTCACCCCTCCACTTT. Its translation: CATLQSSYNSPLHF.

The genes are TRBV4-1 and TRBJ1-1; TRBD1 matches 8 bases. The germline V gene encodes CDR1 MGHRA and CDR2 YSYEKL. The CDR3 totals 15 residues. Losses at the gene ends were 2 bases for V and 4 bases for J; bases not matched to a gene: 6. The CDR3 here is CASSQNQGASTEAFF. The DNA for the CDR3 is TGCGCCAGCAGCCAAAACCAGGGGGCTTCCACTGAAGCTTTCTTT.

The chain combines TRBV30 with TRBJ1-5, with D maybe TRBD1 (5 bases). The ends were cut back, 0 bases at V and 0 bases at J, with 12 bases in the middle. The V gene's germline CDR1 is GTSNPN and CDR2 SVGIG (reference sequence). This CDR3 is built from 16 residues. The CDR3 DNA sequence: TGTGCCTGGAGTGTATTTCGGGGGGGTAGCAATCAGCCCCAGCATTTT. This gives the protein CAWSVFRGGSNQPQHF. The whole variable domain, filled in from reference TRBV30 and TRBJ1-5, reads SQTIHQWPATLVQPVGSPLSLECTVEGTSNPNLYWYRQAAGRGLQLLFYSVGIGQISSEVPQNLSASRPQDRQFILSSKKLLLSDSGFYLCAWSVFRGGSNQPQHFGDGTRLSIL.

V and J are TRBV19 and TRBJ1-5; D may be TRBD1 (6 bases). This CDR3 region has 16 residues. CDR1 and CDR2 from the germline V gene are LNHDA and SQIVND (reference sequence). Trimming cost V 8 bases and J 0 bases, with 17 bases left between them. The CDR3 region has the DNA TGTGCCAGTCGTCCTTACGGGACAAATAGCAATCAGCCCCAGCATTTT. It specifies CASRPYGTNSNQPQHF.

The chain links TRBV7-9 to TRBJ1-1; TRBD1 might be the D (5 bases). V lost 7 bases and J lost 2, with 11 bases in between. In germline, CDR1 is SEHNR, CDR2 FQNEAQ (reference sequence). The CDR3 totals 13 residues. CDR3 residues: CASIQDRNTEAFF. CDR3 DNA: TGTGCCAGCATCCAAGACAGAAACACTGAAGCTTTCTTT.

This chain links TRBV7-6 with TRBJ2-1; 9 bases fit TRBD2. CDR3 length: 17 amino acids. Trimming at V came to 1 base and at J to 3 bases, leaving 7 bases not matched to a gene. Germline-derived CDR1 and CDR2 are SGHVS and FNYEAQ. The CDR3 reads CASSLVAGGSFYNEQFF. The CDR3, as DNA: TGTGCCAGCAGCTTAGTGGCGGGGGGGTCCTTCTACAATGAGCAGTTCTTC.

The rearrangement links TRBV28 to TRBJ1-1; 7 bases are shared with TRBD1. In germline, CDR1 is MDHEN, CDR2 SYDVKM. V lost 6 bases to trimming and J lost 2 bases; unmatched junction nucleotides: 9. CDR3 size: 15 residues. Written as DNA, the CDR3 is TGTGCCAGCAGCCAAAGGGACAGACCCAACACTGAAGCTTTCTTT. Translated, it gives CASSQRDRPNTEAFF.

This chain uses TRBV9 with TRBJ2-7; either TRBD1 or TRBD2 may fit D (6 bases each). Germline loops: CDR1 SGDLS, CDR2 YYNGEE. This CDR3 region has 15 residues. V lost 2 bases and J 4 bases, leaving 16 bases between the germline ends. The CDR3 is CASSVGGPPYYEQYF. In nucleotides, the CDR3 is TGTGCCAGCAGCGTTGGGGGGCCGCCATATTACGAGCAGTACTTC.

J is TRBJ1-1 and V is TRBV15, with D possibly matching TRBD1 (6 bases). Between the trimmed V and J ends, which lost 2 bases and 1 base, there was a span of 8 bases. Germline-derived CDR1 and CDR2 are LNHNV and YYDKDF (reference sequence). The CDR3 has 14 amino acids. CDR3 nucleotides: TGTGCCACCAGCAGAAAGACAGGGAACACTGAAGCTTTCTTT. Translated: CATSRKTGNTEAFF.